The 15 T cell receptor beta chains below come from one sample, sequenced in a study of blood T cell repertoires in COVID-19. Method: immunoSEQ multiplex PCR; TCRdb's copy keeps in-frame clones and lacks some. The profile shows approximately 220,000 clones, under 90% of them singletons. The sample consisted of PBMCs or T cells enriched from blood (not recorded which). The receptors shown here come from a woman between 50 and 59 years old who had been exposed to COVID-19.

This clone was detected only a few times. The chain is built from TRBV7-9 and TRBJ1-1; 8 bases fit TRBD1. V was pared by 4 bases and J by 4 bases, with 5 bases of the junction left unmatched. The CDR3 has 14 amino acids. The germline V gene has CDR1 SEHNR and CDR2 FQNEAQ (reference sequence). The CDR3 reads CASSSGGVTTEAFF. In nucleotides, the CDR3 is TGTGCCAGCAGCTCAGGGGGCGTGACCACTGAAGCTTTCTTT.

Comment on this clone: One end of the junction varies from germline; a read error may be responsible. The V and J genes are TRBV7-2 and TRBJ2-1, with a tentative D call TRBD2 (6 bases). CDR3 length: 13 amino acids. Germline V lookup: CDR1 SGHTA, CDR2 FQGNSA. CDR3 bases: TGTGCCAGCAGCCCCTTGGGGGGAACACGTCTAATCTTC. Residues: CASSPLGGTRLIF. The full variable domain, its missing parts supplied by reference TRBV7-2 and TRBJ2-1, is GAGVSQSPSNKVTEKGKDVELRCDPISGHTALYWYRQSLGQGLEFLIYFQGNSAPDKSGLPSDRFSAERTGGSVSTLTIQRTQQEDSAVYLCASSPLGGTRLIFGPGTRLTVL.

This clone was observed a single time. The DNA for the CDR3 is TGTGCCAGCAGCGCGCCCGGGCTGAGGGCCAATGAGCAGTTCTTC. Translated: CASSAPGLRANEQFF. The rearrangement joins TRBV9 to TRBJ2-1; the D gene is possibly TRBD2 (5 bases). V was trimmed by 3 bases and J by 6 bases, leaving 16 bases between them. This CDR3 has 15 amino acids. Germline assignment: CDR1 SGDLS and CDR2 YYNGEE.

The V gene is TRBV6-2 or TRBV6-3, the J gene TRBJ1-2, with unresolved D. Deletions cut 2 bases from V and 7 bases from J, with 5 bases between. The V gene's germline CDR1 is MNHEY and CDR2 SVGEGT. This CDR3 is built from 11 residues. Here the CDR3 reads CASSYEFGYTF. Here the CDR3 DNA reads TGTGCCAGCAGTTACGAGTTTGGCTACACCTTC.

This chain links TRBV2 with TRBJ2-1, with TRBD2 as a possible D gene (6 bases). The V end was cut by 6 bases, the J end by 2 bases, with 14 bases between. Germline assignment: CDR1 SNHLY and CDR2 FYNNEI. CDR3 size: 15 residues. The CDR3 DNA reads TGTGCCAGCAGGAGTGGACTACACCCCTACAATGAGCAGTTCTTC. Protein: CASRSGLHPYNEQFF.

The rearrangement uses TRBV30 and TRBJ2-5, with 9 bases that match TRBD2. This CDR3 is 16 amino acids long. The V segment lost 0 bases and the J segment 1 base; nucleotides outside the gene matches: 6. Germline V gene sequence: CDR1 GTSNPN, CDR2 SVGIG (reference sequence). The CDR3 protein is CAWSVGVSGGQETQYF. The CDR3 nucleotides are TGTGCCTGGAGTGTAGGTGTTAGCGGGGGCCAAGAGACCCAGTACTTC.

The chain combines TRBV11-3 with TRBJ2-7; perhaps TRBD1 as D (5 bases). Deletions cut 0 bases from V and 3 bases from J, with 6 bases between. This CDR3 contains 13 residues. From germline, CDR1 is SGHNT and CDR2 YENEEA. The CDR3 here is CASSLDQGYEQYF. As DNA, the CDR3 is TGTGCCAGCAGCTTAGACCAGGGCTACGAGCAGTACTTC. Together with reference TRBV11-3 and TRBJ2-7, the CDR3 gives the full variable domain: EAGVVQSPRYKIIEKKQPVAFWCNPISGHNTLYWYLQNLGQGPELLIRYENEEAVDDSQLPKDRFSAERLKGVDSTLKIQPAELGDSAVYLCASSLDQGYEQYFGPGTRLTVT.

This chain uses TRBV6-5 with TRBJ1-2; 8 bases fit TRBD1. The germline gives CDR1 MNHEY, CDR2 SVGAGI. The CDR3 covers 13 residues. With 6 bases clipped from V and 4 bases from J, the junction kept 4 bases outside the gene matches. The CDR3 loop reads CASRGGQAYGYTF. For the CDR3, the DNA is TGTGCCAGCAGGGGGGGACAGGCCTATGGCTACACCTTC.

The gene calls are TRBV27 and TRBJ1-2; no firm D call. The V end was cut by 2 bases, the J end by 0 bases, with 10 bases between. The germline CDR1 and CDR2 sequences are MNHEY and SMNVEV (reference sequence). This CDR3 is 15 amino acids long. The CDR3 is CASSLDAGSNYGYTF. The DNA for the CDR3 is TGTGCCAGCAGTTTAGATGCGGGATCTAACTATGGCTACACCTTC.

This clone came up a few times. The chain links TRBV5-1 to TRBJ1-1, with D tentatively TRBD1 (6 bases). V lost 5 bases and J 2 bases, leaving 10 bases between the germline ends. Germline loops: CDR1 SGHRS, CDR2 YFSETQ. This CDR3 contains 13 residues. As DNA, the CDR3 is TGCGCCAGCAGGGAACAGGGTAACACTGAAGCTTTCTTT. It yields the protein CASREQGNTEAFF.

This chain links TRBV15 with TRBJ1-2; the match to TRBD1 covers 9 bases. V gave up 0 bases and J gave up 8 bases; unmatched junction bases: 7. Germline V lookup: CDR1 LNHNV, CDR2 YYDKDF (reference sequence). The CDR3 spans 15 residues. In nucleotides, the CDR3 is TGTGCCACCAGCAGAGAGATACAGGGGGCCGAGGGCTACACCTTC. This encodes CATSREIQGAEGYTF.

The chain couples TRBV9 to TRBJ2-7; 10 nucleotides align to TRBD2. The CDR3 is 15 residues long. Unmatched junction bases numbered 5, after V lost 0 bases and J lost 5 bases. Germline lookup yields CDR1 SGDLS and CDR2 YYNGEE. For the CDR3, the DNA is TGTGCCAGCAGCGTAGAGGGACTAGCGTCGAACGAGCAGTACTTC. It yields the protein CASSVEGLASNEQYF.

This clone was seen a handful of times. The sample has other DNA sequences that encode this CDR3 too. The chain recombines TRBV9 with TRBJ1-1, with D unclear. The CDR3 totals 14 residues. Deletions cut 0 bases from V and 1 base from J, with 7 bases between. The germline CDR1 and CDR2 sequences are SGDLS and YYNGEE. CDR3 sequence reads: CASSVAPGNTEAFF. DNA for the CDR3: TGTGCCAGCAGCGTAGCGCCCGGGAACACTGAAGCTTTCTTT.

V and J are TRBV3-1 (or the pseudogene TRBV3-2) and TRBJ1-1; D remains ambiguous. The germline V and J ends were trimmed by 2 bases and 2 bases, with 12 bases remaining between them. The CDR3 covers 15 residues. CDR1 is LGHDT, CDR2 YNNKEL, per germline (reference sequence). The CDR3: CASSQNHLGNTEAFF. CDR3 coding DNA: TGTGCCAGCAGCCAAAATCACCTGGGCAACACTGAAGCTTTCTTT.

The genes are TRBV30 and TRBJ1-4; 7 nucleotides align to TRBD1. V shed 1 base and J 4 bases; nucleotides not matched to a gene: 6. CDR3 length equals 15 residues. CDR1 is GTSNPN, CDR2 SVGIG, per germline (reference sequence). This CDR3 reads CAWSEMDRFNEKLFF. The CDR3 DNA sequence: TGTGCCTGGAGTGAAATGGACAGGTTTAATGAAAAACTGTTTTTT.